The TCR beta chain described here comes from a study of T cell responses to AZD1222 COVID-19 vaccine. Study-level results: Reportedly, nearly half of unique spike TCRs recognized epitopes outside B.1.351/B.1.1.7 mutations. Across the whole spike, CD4 TCRs peaked at regions 160-218 and 743-854. Clonal diversity was possibly underestimated, and the donors were mostly white British, with more females.

Remarks on this clone: The antigen remains undetermined.

The repertoire was sequenced with immunoSEQ multiplex PCR; TCRdb's copy has only in-frame clones and lacks some. The sample lists some 85,000 clones; roughly 87% were seen once. CDR1 and CDR2 (germline): MNHEY, SVGAGI. V dropped 6 bases and J dropped 5; count of bases not matched to a gene: 12. The CDR3 sequence is 15 residues long. The TCR originated in an adult in good health. This specimen consisted of peripheral blood, obtained on day 0 of AZD1222 vaccination. This sequence joins TRBV6-5 and TRBJ2-7; 8 bases map to TRBD1. The CDR3 DNA follows: TGTGCCAGCAGGGGGGACAGGAGCAAAGCTCACGAGCAGTACTTC. It is translated as CASRGDRSKAHEQYF.